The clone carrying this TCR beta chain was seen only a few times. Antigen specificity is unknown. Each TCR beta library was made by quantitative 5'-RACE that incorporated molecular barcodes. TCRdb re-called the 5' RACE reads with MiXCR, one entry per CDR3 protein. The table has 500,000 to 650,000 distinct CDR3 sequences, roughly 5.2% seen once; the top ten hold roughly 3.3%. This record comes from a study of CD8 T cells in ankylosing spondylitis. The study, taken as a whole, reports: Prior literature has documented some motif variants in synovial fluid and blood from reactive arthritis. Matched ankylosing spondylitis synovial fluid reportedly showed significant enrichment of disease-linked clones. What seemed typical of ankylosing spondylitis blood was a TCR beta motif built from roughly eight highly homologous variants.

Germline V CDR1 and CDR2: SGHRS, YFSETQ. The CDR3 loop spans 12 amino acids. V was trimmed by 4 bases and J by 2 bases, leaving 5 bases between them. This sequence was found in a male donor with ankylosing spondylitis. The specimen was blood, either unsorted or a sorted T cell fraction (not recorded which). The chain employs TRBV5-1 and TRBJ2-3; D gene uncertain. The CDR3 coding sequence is TGCGCCAGCAGCATTCCCACAGATACGCAGTATTTT. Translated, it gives CASSIPTDTQYF.